Following are 25 T cell receptor beta chains from one sample sequenced in a study of response to subunit inactivated influenza vaccine. TCRdb ran MiXCR on the RT-PCR reads and lists one entry per CDR3 protein. In the table there are 200,000 to 300,000 distinct CDR3 sequences, 12% of which are singletons. Source: non-naive T cells sorted from PBMCs, taken 14 to 15 days before vaccination. The origin of the receptors is a man between 50 and 59 years old who received an inactivated influenza vaccine.

In nucleotides, the CDR3 is TGTGCCAGCAGTTCCGGACAGGGCTCCGAGCAGTACTTC. It codes for CASSSGQGSEQYF. J is TRBJ2-7 and V is TRBV28, with 8 bases lining up with TRBD1. V shed 4 bases, J shed 6 bases, and the junction held 5 bases outside the gene matches. Germline CDR1 is MDHEN and CDR2 is SYDVKM. The CDR3 has 13 amino acids. The whole variable domain, remainder taken from reference TRBV28 and TRBJ2-7, is DVKVTQSSRYLVKRTGEKVFLECVQDMDHENMFWYRQDPGLGLRLIYFSYDVKMKEKGDIPEGYSVSREKKERFSLILESASTNQTSMYLCASSSGQGSEQYFGPGTRLTVT.

This clonotype was observed a few times. The genes are TRBV10-2 and TRBJ1-4; 8 bases line up with TRBD1. Per the germline V gene, CDR1 is WSHSY and CDR2 is SAAADI. The CDR3 spans 12 residues. V shed 0 bases and J 12 bases; nucleotides not matched to a gene: 0. CDR3 coding DNA: TGCGCCAGCAGTGAGTCGGACAGGGAACTGTTTTTT. It is translated as CASSESDRELFF.

This clonotype was counted between two and nine times. This sequence joins TRBV19 and TRBJ1-6; no firm D call. This CDR3 is 13 amino acids long. V was shortened by 8 bases and J by 8 bases, with 13 bases between the two germline ends. The germline V gene encodes CDR1 LNHDA and CDR2 SQIVND (reference sequence). CDR3 DNA: TGTGCCAGTGGCACCCTGCACTATTCACCCCTCCACTTT. It codes for CASGTLHYSPLHF.

The chain links TRBV5-6 to TRBJ1-1, with D possibly TRBD1 on 5 matching bases. The CDR3 is 16 residues long. Germline CDR1 and CDR2: SGHDT and YYEEEE. V was clipped by 1 base and J by 5 bases, with 18 bases between them. CDR3 DNA: TGTGCCAGCAGCTTGAGGTTTCGGCAGGGATGGACTGAAGCTTTCTTT. This gives the protein CASSLRFRQGWTEAFF. Supplemented by reference TRBV5-6 and TRBJ1-1, the full variable domain reads DAGVTQSPTHLIKTRGQQVTLRCSPKSGHDTVSWYQQALGQGPQFIFQYYEEEERQRGNFPDRFSGHQFPNYSSELNVNALLLGDSALYLCASSLRFRQGWTEAFFGQGTRLTVV.

The chain links TRBV7-6 to TRBJ2-7; 10 positions match TRBD1. Germline values: CDR1 SGHVS, CDR2 FNYEAQ. The CDR3 totals 16 residues. Trimming took 1 base from V and 7 from J; bases not matched to a gene: 10. The CDR3 protein is CASSLVAGQGFREQYF. In DNA form, the CDR3 reads TGTGCCAGCAGCTTAGTTGCGGGACAGGGGTTTCGGGAGCAGTACTTC.

The chain employs TRBV29-1 and TRBJ2-5; 8 bases are shared with TRBD2. CDR3 length: 12 residues. Germline trimming cut 8 bases from V and 7 bases from J; bases unmatched to any gene: 9. The germline V gene has CDR1 SQVTM and CDR2 ANQGSEA. CDR3 sequence (DNA): TGCAGCTACGGGGGGGAACTGGTGACCCAGTACTTC. This codes for CSYGGELVTQYF.

This clonotype came up a few times. The rearrangement joins TRBV29-1 to TRBJ2-7, with 7 nucleotides matching TRBD1. Germline assignment: CDR1 SQVTM and CDR2 ANQGSEA. The junction had 4 bases not matched to a gene; V was cut back by 6 bases and J by 2 bases. The CDR3 covers 12 residues. The CDR3 DNA sequence: TGCAGCGTGGGACAGTCGCCCTACGAGCAGTACTTC. Residues: CSVGQSPYEQYF.

At least ten counts were recorded for this clonotype. J is TRBJ2-3 and V is TRBV7-6; TRBD2 is a possible D gene (6 bases). Germline CDR1 reads SGHVS; CDR2 reads FNYEAQ. The V end lost 1 base, the J end lost 7 bases, and 18 bases lay between the germline ends. The CDR3 runs to 16 residues. The CDR3 is CASSLEGGNRPNTQYF. As DNA, the CDR3 is TGTGCCAGCAGCTTAGAGGGCGGGAACCGCCCAAATACGCAGTATTTT. The whole variable domain, remainder taken from reference TRBV7-6 and TRBJ2-3, is GAGVSQSPRYKVTKRGQDVALRCDPISGHVSLYWYRQALGQGPEFLTYFNYEAQQDKSGLPNDRFSAERPEGSISTLTIQRTEQRDSAMYRCASSLEGGNRPNTQYFGPGTRLTVL.

Ten or more counts support this clonotype. The J gene is TRBJ1-2, the V gene TRBV12-3 or TRBV12-4; maybe TRBD1 (5 bases). Between the trimmed V and J ends, which lost 5 bases and 8 bases, there was a span of 18 bases. This CDR3 region has 14 residues. The CDR3 DNA reads as TGTGCCAGCAGTCCCTACGGGGGAGAGAGAGGCTACACCTTC. It specifies CASSPYGGERGYTF.

At least ten counts were recorded for this clonotype. The V and J genes are TRBV4-1 and TRBJ2-5; possibly TRBD1 or TRBD2 for D (5 bases each). The CDR3 contains 14 residues. V dropped 0 bases and J dropped 5 bases, with 10 bases sitting between them. CDR1 is MGHRA, CDR2 YSYEKL, per germline. The CDR3 region is CASSQDPGRETQYF. DNA of the CDR3: TGCGCCAGCAGCCAAGATCCGGGGCGGGAGACCCAGTACTTC.

The genes are TRBV12-3 or TRBV12-4 and TRBJ2-1, with 8 bases that match TRBD2. This CDR3 has 16 amino acids. The ends lost 3 bases at V and 2 bases at J; junction bases unmatched: 6. CDR3 loop: CASSFRSGGPYNEQFF. The CDR3, as DNA: TGTGCCAGCAGTTTTAGATCGGGAGGGCCCTACAATGAGCAGTTCTTC.

This chain uses TRBV4-1 with TRBJ2-5, with TRBD2 matching over 13 bases. The J call could be wrong; TRBJ2-1 is a better fit for the DNA end. Germline V gene sequence: CDR1 MGHRA, CDR2 YSYEKL. The CDR3 extends over 16 amino acids. The CDR3 sequence: CASSQGTSGGQETQFF. The CDR3 region has the DNA TGCGCCAGCAGCCAAGGGACTAGCGGGGGTCAAGAGACCCAGTTCTTC.

This clonotype was seen only a few times. This chain joins TRBV5-1 and TRBJ2-1; TRBD2 agrees at 10 bases. Per germline, CDR1 SGHRS and CDR2 YFSETQ. With 7 bases clipped from V and 6 bases from J, the junction kept 13 bases outside the gene matches. CDR3 size: 16 residues. CDR3 residues: CASSDPSGGPFNEQFF. The DNA of the CDR3 is TGCGCCAGCTCGGATCCTAGCGGGGGCCCCTTCAATGAGCAGTTCTTC.

This clonotype occurred a few times. The chain links TRBV20-1 to TRBJ2-5, with 10 bases identical to TRBD2. The CDR3 has 15 amino acids. Germline trimming cut 4 bases from V and 4 bases from J; bases unmatched to any gene: 9. The germline V gene encodes CDR1 DFQATT and CDR2 SNEGSKA (reference sequence). In nucleotides, the CDR3 is TGCAGTGCTATGGAACTAGCGGGGTTAGGAGAGACCCAGTACTTC. Its translation is CSAMELAGLGETQYF.

The chain joins TRBV18 to TRBJ2-1; 10 nucleotides line up with TRBD2. Germline V lookup: CDR1 KGHSH, CDR2 LQKENI. This CDR3 comprises 16 residues. The V and J ends lost 0 bases and 3 bases, in that order; junction bases with no gene match: 2. The CDR3 protein is CASSPPRTSGYNEQFF. The CDR3 DNA is TGTGCCAGCTCACCACCCAGGACTAGCGGCTACAATGAGCAGTTCTTC.

This clonotype has a count of ten or more. V and J are TRBV28 and TRBJ2-4, with a possible D match to TRBD1 (6 bases). CDR3 length: 12 residues. The germline CDR1 and CDR2 sequences are MDHEN and SYDVKM. V was clipped by 4 bases and J by 14 bases, with 15 bases between them. The CDR3 loop is CASSSGTLREYF. The DNA of the CDR3 is TGTGCCAGCAGTTCAGGGACACTCAGGGAGTACTTC.

V gene TRBV28 combines with J gene TRBJ1-1; D is undetermined. This CDR3 is 15 amino acids long. Trimming removed 3 bases at V and 0 bases at J, with 11 bases between. Per germline, CDR1 MDHEN and CDR2 SYDVKM. The CDR3: CASSFPQTLNTEAFF. The CDR3 nucleotides are TGTGCCAGCAGTTTTCCGCAGACTCTGAACACTGAAGCTTTCTTT.

This clonotype was detected only a few times. This chain joins TRBV7-3 and TRBJ2-2, with TRBD2 matching over 12 bases. The CDR3 is made up of 19 amino acids. V was clipped by 5 bases and J by 2 bases; unmatched bases: 12. Germline CDR1 SGHTA, CDR2 FQGTGA. CDR3 in amino acids: CASSPSGLAGSANTGELFF. The CDR3 coding sequence is TGTGCCAGCAGCCCCTCGGGACTAGCGGGCTCAGCTAACACCGGGGAGCTGTTTTTT.

This chain links TRBV7-2 with TRBJ2-3; 8 bases fit TRBD1. After removal of 7 bases from V and 9 bases from J, the junction contained 12 bases not matched to a gene. This CDR3 comprises 14 residues. The germline V gene has CDR1 SGHTA and CDR2 FQGNSA. For the CDR3, the DNA is TGTGCCAGCACGAAGGAACAGGGGGTATCGACGCAGTATTTT. Its protein is CASTKEQGVSTQYF.

This clonotype has a handful of counts. The chain combines TRBV6-2 or TRBV6-3 with TRBJ2-2; 8 nucleotides line up with TRBD1. V was clipped by 6 bases and J by 6 bases; unmatched bases: 9. The germline CDR1 and CDR2 sequences are MNHEY and SVGEGT. There are 15 residues in the CDR3. The CDR3 DNA reads TGTGCCAGCAGCCTGTGGCAGGGGGCGGCCGGGGAGCTGTTTTTT. This encodes CASSLWQGAAGELFF.

This clonotype was seen only a few times. The chain links TRBV10-3 to TRBJ2-7, with D perhaps TRBD2 (5 bases). Germline assignment: CDR1 ENHRY and CDR2 SYGVKD. Trimming shortened V by 3 bases and J by 4 bases, and 16 bases separated the two germline ends. The CDR3 has 15 amino acids. This CDR3 is CAISDGNGDGYEQYF. In DNA, the CDR3 is TGTGCCATCAGTGATGGTAACGGGGATGGGTACGAGCAGTACTTC.

This clonotype was seen a handful of times. The rearrangement uses TRBV20-1 and TRBJ1-1; D perhaps matches TRBD1 (5 bases). Germline assignment: CDR1 DFQATT and CDR2 SNEGSKA (reference sequence). The CDR3 has 15 residues. Trimming took off 3 bases at V and 1 base at J, with 15 bases between the two ends. The CDR3 protein is CSASSFVRGNTEAFF. DNA of the CDR3: TGCAGTGCTAGCAGCTTTGTGAGGGGGAACACTGAAGCTTTCTTT.

This clonotype showed up many times. This sequence joins TRBV20-1 and TRBJ1-5; no reliable D call. The germline CDR1 and CDR2 sequences are DFQATT and SNEGSKA (reference sequence). V was trimmed by 3 bases and J by 4 bases, leaving 16 bases between them. This CDR3 contains 15 residues. The DNA for the CDR3 is TGCAGTGCTAGGGACGCCGTTATGTGGAATCAGCCCCAGCATTTT. Its translation: CSARDAVMWNQPQHF.

This chain connects TRBV28 to TRBJ1-5; 8 bases are shared with TRBD1. The CDR3 totals 14 residues. V dropped 2 bases and J dropped 9; count of bases not matched to a gene: 6. Germline CDR1 MDHEN, CDR2 SYDVKM. CDR3: CASSLPRGQLPQHF. DNA of the CDR3: TGTGCCAGCAGTTTACCCAGGGGGCAACTGCCCCAGCATTTT.

This clonotype has more than one count but fewer than ten. CDR3 DNA sequence: TGTGCCAGCAGTTACTCCGGTCGGCGGGCGGGTGAAGCTTTCTTT. It is translated as CASSYSGRRAGEAFF. The chain carries TRBV6-2 or TRBV6-3 and TRBJ1-1; no clear D gene. Trimming took 0 bases from V and 7 from J, leaving 15 bases between them. The CDR3 has 15 amino acids. Germline lookup yields CDR1 MNHEY and CDR2 SVGEGT.